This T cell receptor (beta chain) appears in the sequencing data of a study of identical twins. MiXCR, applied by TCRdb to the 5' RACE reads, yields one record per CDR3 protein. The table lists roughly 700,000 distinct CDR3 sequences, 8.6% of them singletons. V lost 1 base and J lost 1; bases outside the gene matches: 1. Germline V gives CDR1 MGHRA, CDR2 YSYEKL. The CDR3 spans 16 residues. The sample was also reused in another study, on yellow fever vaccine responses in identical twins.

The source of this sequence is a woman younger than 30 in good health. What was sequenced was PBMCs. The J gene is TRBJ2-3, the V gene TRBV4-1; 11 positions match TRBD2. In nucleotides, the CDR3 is TGCGCCAGCAGCCAAGTAGCGGGAGGGGGCACAGATACGCAGTATTTT. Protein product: CASSQVAGGGTDTQYF.